Below are 10 T cell receptor beta chains sequenced from a single sample in a study of blood T cells in healthy people across ages. The use of a sample-barcoded 5' primer and a J-beta primer mix characterized a second PCR of 7 to 11 cycles. TCRdb re-called the 5' RACE reads through MiXCR, storing one row per CDR3 protein. The table shows over a million distinct CDR3 sequences, with around 27% occurring only once. This sample also appeared in a second study, on T cells of mothers and their children.

Sequenced sample: blood. The receptor source for this set is a girl aged 2-15 years in good health.

As regards this clonotype: Relative to the germline gene, one junction end is altered; a read error may explain this. The chain uses TRBV28 and TRBJ2-7; 9 nucleotides align to TRBD1. Germline values: CDR1 MDHEN, CDR2 SYDVKM. The CDR3 consists of 13 residues. In DNA, the CDR3 is TGTGCCAGCGGGCACAGGGGGCCTTTAATTCTCTTCTTC. Translation gives CASGHRGPLILFF.

J is TRBJ2-5 and V is TRBV20-1, with D maybe TRBD2 (6 bases). Trimming pared 0 bases from V and 0 bases from J, leaving 11 bases between. Germline V lookup: CDR1 DFQATT, CDR2 SNEGSKA (reference sequence). This CDR3 region has 15 residues. Here the CDR3 reads CSARDAGRYQETQYF. For the CDR3, the DNA is TGCAGTGCTAGAGACGCAGGGAGGTACCAAGAGACCCAGTACTTC.

Only a few counts were recorded for this clonotype. The chain uses TRBV25-1 and TRBJ1-2; D perhaps matches TRBD1 (6 bases). The germline gives CDR1 MGHDK, CDR2 SYGVNS. This CDR3 has 13 amino acids. The V and J ends lost 1 base and 6 bases respectively, with 9 bases between them. CDR3 DNA sequence: TGTGCCAGCAGTGAATTGGGACACGATGGCTACACCTTC. Translation: CASSELGHDGYTF.

This clonotype was picked up a small number of times. CDR3: CSCGSSGETQYF. CDR3 coding DNA: TGCAGCTGCGGATCGTCTGGGGAGACCCAGTACTTC. The chain employs TRBV29-1 and TRBJ2-5, with unresolved D. The CDR3 covers 12 residues. CDR1 is SQVTM, CDR2 ANQGSEA, per germline. V was trimmed by 8 bases and J by 5 bases, leaving 15 bases between them.

This clonotype has more than one count but fewer than ten. The chain has TRBV29-1 and TRBJ2-5, with a tentative D call TRBD2 (6 bases). TRBJ2-7 matches the DNA end more closely, so the J call is doubtful. This CDR3 region has 13 residues. Germline CDR1 SQVTM, CDR2 ANQGSEA. CDR3 loop: CSATGESGTEQYF. DNA for the CDR3: TGCAGCGCAACGGGGGAATCGGGGACCGAGCAGTACTTC.

The rearrangement links TRBV6-1 to TRBJ2-5; 7 nucleotides agree with TRBD2. The J call is doubtful: the DNA matches TRBJ2-1 better. The germline V gene encodes CDR1 MNHNS and CDR2 SASEGT. CDR3 length: 17 residues. The CDR3 loop reads CASSQVSNSGYYNEQFF. DNA for the CDR3: TGTGCCAGCAGTCAAGTTAGTAATAGCGGGTACTACAATGAGCAGTTCTTC.

The chain employs TRBV10-3 and TRBJ2-5; TRBD2 is a possible D gene (7 bases). CDR3 length: 15 residues. Germline lookup yields CDR1 ENHRY and CDR2 SYGVKD. V was cut by 4 bases and J by 2 bases, with 14 bases left in between. The CDR3, as DNA: TGTGCCATCAGTGTGGGCGGGGGCGTACAAGAGACCCAGTACTTC. It specifies CAISVGGGVQETQYF.

This clonotype was seen a few times. The chain carries TRBV5-1 and TRBJ1-3; D is uncertain. Trimming left V 5 bases short and J 4 bases short, with 10 bases between. The germline CDR1 and CDR2 sequences are SGHRS and YFSETQ. The CDR3 sequence is 13 residues long. The CDR3 loop reads CASRDTGGNTIYF. CDR3 bases: TGCGCCAGCAGGGATACGGGAGGAAACACCATATATTTT.

The chain links TRBV20-1 to TRBJ2-4, with 11 nucleotides matching TRBD2. There are 16 residues in the CDR3. Germline V gives CDR1 DFQATT, CDR2 SNEGSKA (reference sequence). Losses at the gene ends were 7 bases for V and 8 bases for J; bases not matched to a gene: 16. This chain's CDR3 is CSVLSRLAGTQDIQYF. DNA for the CDR3: TGCAGTGTCTTATCCCGACTAGCGGGGACCCAGGACATTCAGTACTTC.

This clonotype turned up a few times. The CDR3 region is CASSQDSVQTEAFF. DNA of the CDR3: TGCGCCAGCAGCCAAGACTCGGTCCAGACTGAAGCTTTCTTT. The chain combines TRBV4-3 with TRBJ1-1; D is undetermined. Germline V gene data show CDR1 as LGHNA and CDR2 as YSLEER. The V end lost 0 bases, the J end lost 5 bases, and 10 bases lay between the germline ends. The CDR3 sequence is 14 residues long.